Detailed here is one TCR beta chain. The sample comes from a study of T cell changes during pregnancy in multiple sclerosis. The repertoire was sequenced with immunoSEQ multiplex PCR; TCRdb's copy has only in-frame clones and lacks some. The sample gives about 40,000 clones, more than 80% of which show up once; 0.95% to 1.5% is in the top ten. The V end was cut by 2 bases, the J end by 4 bases, with 11 bases between. Germline assignment: CDR1 GTSNPN and CDR2 SVGIG (reference sequence). The CDR3 sequence is 13 residues long. The gene calls are TRBV30 and TRBJ1-1; maybe TRBD1 (5 bases). The receptor was isolated from a female donor with multiple sclerosis, enrolled in a pregnancy study. Sequencing was performed on peripheral blood, taken before pregnancy. The DNA of the CDR3 is TGTGCCTGGAGTCTCCGGGGGGGCACTGAAGCTTTCTTT. Protein sequence: CAWSLRGGTEAFF.